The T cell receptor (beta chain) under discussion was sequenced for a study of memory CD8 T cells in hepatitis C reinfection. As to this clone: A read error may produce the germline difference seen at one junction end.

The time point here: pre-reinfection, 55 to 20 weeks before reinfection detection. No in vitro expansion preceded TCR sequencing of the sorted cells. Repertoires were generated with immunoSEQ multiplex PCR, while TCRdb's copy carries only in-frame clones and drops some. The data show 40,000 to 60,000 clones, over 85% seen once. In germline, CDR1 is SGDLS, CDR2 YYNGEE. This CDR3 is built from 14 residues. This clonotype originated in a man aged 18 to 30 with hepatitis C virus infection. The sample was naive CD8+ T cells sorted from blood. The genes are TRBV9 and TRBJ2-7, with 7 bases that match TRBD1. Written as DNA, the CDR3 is TGTGCCAGCAGCCCTTACGGGACAGCTTACCCCGAGGACTTC. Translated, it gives CASSPYGTAYPEDF.